This is a list of T cell receptor beta chains from one sample in a study of blood T cell repertoires in COVID-19. Data came from immunoSEQ multiplex PCR; TCRdb stores just in-frame clones and leaves some out. Of around 74,000 clones listed, under 95% were seen once; the top ten hold more than 15%. Input material: peripheral blood. These receptors originate from a woman at least 80 years old with active or convalescent COVID-19. Both conserved end residues are part of each CDR3. The order of the fields is clone size, V gene, J gene, D gene, CDR3 DNA, CDR3 protein. D genes are given only for firm matches. Where a row states a size, it is once, few, many or the class of an expanded clone; other rows omit it.

size: -; V: TRBV5-4; J: TRBJ2-3; D: -; DNA: TGTGCCAGCAGCTTGGCTCTGAGTACGCAGTATTTT; CDR3: CASSLALSTQYF
size: -; V: TRBV7-9; J: TRBJ1-2; D: TRBD1; DNA: TGTGCCAGCAGCTCTAGACAGGGGCCCAACTATGGCTACACCTTC; CDR3: CASSSRQGPNYGYTF
size: once; V: TRBV7-2; J: TRBJ2-5; D: -; DNA: TGTGCCAGCAGCTTAGAACAGGAAGAGACCCAGTACTTC; CDR3: CASSLEQEETQYF
size: -; V: TRBV3-1/TRBV3-2; J: TRBJ2-5; D: TRBD1; DNA: TGTGCCAGCAGTCGTACCGGGACAGGGCGGGAGACCCAGTACTTC; CDR3: CASSRTGTGRETQYF
size: -; V: TRBV11-2; J: TRBJ2-7; D: -; DNA: TGTGCCAGCAGCCCTGCGGCCGGAACCTACGAGCAGTACTTC; CDR3: CASSPAAGTYEQYF
size: -; V: TRBV7-3; J: TRBJ2-1; D: -; DNA: TGTGCCAGCAGCTCAGGGGCAGTTACCTACAATGAGCAGTTCTTC; CDR3: CASSSGAVTYNEQFF
size: once; V: TRBV15; J: TRBJ2-3; D: TRBD2; DNA: TGTGCCACCAGCAGAGATGGAAGGCGGGGGGGCAAGATGGTCACAGATACGCAGTATTTT; CDR3: CATSRDGRRGGKMVTDTQYF
size: -; V: TRBV2; J: TRBJ2-1; D: TRBD2; DNA: TGTGCCAGCAGTGGGGCGGGGGGCACCTACAATGAGCAGTTCTTC; CDR3: CASSGAGGTYNEQFF
size: -; V: TRBV6-2/TRBV6-3; J: TRBJ1-1; D: -; DNA: TGTGCCAGCAGTTACCCGGCGACCGGGGAAGCTTTCTTT; CDR3: CASSYPATGEAFF
size: -; V: TRBV19; J: TRBJ2-7; D: -; DNA: TGTGCCACCACAGGGAACCACGAGCAGTACTTC; CDR3: CATTGNHEQYF
size: -; V: TRBV7-2; J: TRBJ1-6; D: -; DNA: TGTGCCAGCAGCATACCCACAGGGTCGGGTTCACCCCTCCACTTT; CDR3: CASSIPTGSGSPLHF
size: -; V: TRBV18; J: TRBJ1-4; D: TRBD1; DNA: TGTGCCAGCCGAGCAGGGGGCTTAGGACTGTTTTTT; CDR3: CASRAGGLGLFF
size: -; V: TRBV9; J: TRBJ2-7; D: TRBD2; DNA: TGTGCCAGCAGCCCTCGGACTAGCGGCGCCTCTTTCTCCTACGAGCAGTACTTC; CDR3: CASSPRTSGASFSYEQYF
size: -; V: TRBV19; J: TRBJ2-5; D: TRBD2; DNA: TGTGCCAGTAGTATCGAAGGGGGACTAGTGTTGGAGACCCAGTACTTC; CDR3: CASSIEGGLVLETQYF
size: -; V: TRBV10-3; J: TRBJ1-5; D: -; DNA: TGTGCCATCAAAGCGGCTAGCAATCAGCCCCAGCATTTT; CDR3: CAIKAASNQPQHF
size: -; V: TRBV6-1; J: TRBJ2-2; D: -; DNA: TGTGCCAGCAGTGAAACGGCCGGGACTGTGAACACCGGGGAGCTGTTTTTT; CDR3: CASSETAGTVNTGELFF
size: -; V: TRBV30; J: TRBJ2-3; D: -; DNA: TGTGCCTGGAGCCCCCGCGGGGACACGCAGTATTTT; CDR3: CAWSPRGDTQYF
size: -; V: TRBV5-8; J: TRBJ2-7; D: TRBD1; DNA: TGTGCCAGCAGCACGGACAGGGCCTTTACCTACGAGCAGTACTTC; CDR3: CASSTDRAFTYEQYF
size: -; V: TRBV7-9; J: TRBJ1-5; D: -; DNA: TGTGCCAGCAGCTTAGACGGGGCCCAGCATTTT; CDR3: CASSLDGAQHF
size: -; V: TRBV5-1; J: TRBJ2-3; D: -; DNA: TGCGCCAGCTCCGGGGGTAGGGGCGGCACAGATACGCAGTATTTT; CDR3: CASSGGRGGTDTQYF
size: -; V: TRBV30; J: TRBJ1-2; D: -; DNA: TGTGCCGGCGGGGTTGGTGGCTACACCTTC; CDR3: CAGGVGGYTF
size: -; V: TRBV5-1; J: TRBJ1-2; D: TRBD1; DNA: TGCGCCAGCAGCTTCCGACAGGGGGCAGGCTATGGCTACACCTTC; CDR3: CASSFRQGAGYGYTF
size: -; V: TRBV7-7; J: TRBJ2-3; D: TRBD2; DNA: TGTGCCAGCAGCCCCACGGCGCGCGGGGGGGGAAGCACAGATACGCAGTATTTT; CDR3: CASSPTARGGGSTDTQYF
size: -; V: TRBV7-9; J: TRBJ2-4; D: -; DNA: TGTGCCAGCACCCTAGAGGGAACCAAAAACATTCAGTACTTC; CDR3: CASTLEGTKNIQYF
size: -; V: TRBV19; J: TRBJ2-1; D: -; DNA: TGTGCCAGTAGTATAGACAAGGGGATCAATGAGCAGTTCTTC; CDR3: CASSIDKGINEQFF
size: -; V: TRBV3-1/TRBV3-2; J: TRBJ1-2; D: TRBD1; DNA: TGTGCCAGCAGCCAAGAGACAGGGGGAAGAGGCTACACCTTC; CDR3: CASSQETGGRGYTF
size: -; V: TRBV7-2; J: TRBJ1-1; D: -; DNA: TGTGCCAGCAGTAAACAGGGGAACACTGAAGCTTTCTTT; CDR3: CASSKQGNTEAFF
size: -; V: TRBV28; J: TRBJ1-3; D: -; DNA: TGTGCCGCCCGAGGACAGTTTGGAAACACCATATATTTT; CDR3: CAARGQFGNTIYF
size: -; V: TRBV30; J: TRBJ1-2; D: -; DNA: TGTGCCTGGAGCGGCGGGTACTATGGCTACACCTTC; CDR3: CAWSGGYYGYTF
size: -; V: TRBV5-1; J: TRBJ2-3; D: -; DNA: TGCGCCAGCAGCTCGCCCACAATCCAAACGAGCACAGATACGCAGTATTTT; CDR3: CASSSPTIQTSTDTQYF
size: -; V: TRBV7-2; J: TRBJ1-6; D: -; DNA: TGTGCCAGCAGCTCTTGGGGGCCGAATTCACCCCTCCACTTT; CDR3: CASSSWGPNSPLHF
size: -; V: TRBV13; J: TRBJ2-3; D: -; DNA: TGTGCCAGCAGCTTACCCCCCCACACAGATACGCAGTATTTT; CDR3: CASSLPPHTDTQYF
size: -; V: TRBV6-5; J: TRBJ1-4; D: -; DNA: TGTGCCAGCAGTTACTCGGGCGGGAGAGGGGAAAAACTGTTTTTT; CDR3: CASSYSGGRGEKLFF
size: -; V: TRBV5-1; J: TRBJ2-3; D: TRBD1; DNA: TGCGCCAGCAGCCCGGCCGGACAGGGGGCTGCAGATACGCAGTATTTT; CDR3: CASSPAGQGAADTQYF
size: -; V: TRBV28; J: TRBJ1-1; D: -; DNA: TGTGCCAGCAATCGAAGGTCGGGCACTGAAGCTTTCTTT; CDR3: CASNRRSGTEAFF
size: -; V: TRBV5-4; J: TRBJ2-1; D: -; DNA: TGTGCCAGCAGCAGAAAGGGATTGGGGCAGGGAAGCAATGAGCAGTTCTTC; CDR3: CASSRKGLGQGSNEQFF
size: -; V: TRBV27; J: TRBJ2-7; D: TRBD1; DNA: TGTGCCAGCAGTTATACAGGGGGAGCCTACGAGCAGTACTTC; CDR3: CASSYTGGAYEQYF